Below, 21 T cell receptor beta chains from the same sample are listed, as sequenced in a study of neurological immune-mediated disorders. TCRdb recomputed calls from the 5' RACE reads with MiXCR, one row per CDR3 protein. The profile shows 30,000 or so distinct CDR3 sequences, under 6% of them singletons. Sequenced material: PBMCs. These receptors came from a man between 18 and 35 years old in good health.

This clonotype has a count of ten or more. The CDR3 is CSARVRGLNTEAFF. DNA of the CDR3: TGCAGTGCTAGAGTCAGGGGTCTGAACACTGAAGCTTTCTTT. The chain couples TRBV20-1 to TRBJ1-1; TRBD1 might be the D (6 bases). Trimming took 1 base from V and 0 from J, leaving 9 bases between them. The CDR3 runs 14 residues. CDR1 and CDR2 (germline): DFQATT, SNEGSKA (reference sequence).

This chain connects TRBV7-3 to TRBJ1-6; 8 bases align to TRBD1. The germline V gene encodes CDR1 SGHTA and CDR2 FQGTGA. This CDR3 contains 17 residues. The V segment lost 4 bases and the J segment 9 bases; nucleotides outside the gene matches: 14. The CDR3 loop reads CASSSPQGAASSSPLHF. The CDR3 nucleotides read TGTGCCAGCAGCTCCCCTCAGGGGGCCGCTTCTAGTTCACCCCTCCACTTT.

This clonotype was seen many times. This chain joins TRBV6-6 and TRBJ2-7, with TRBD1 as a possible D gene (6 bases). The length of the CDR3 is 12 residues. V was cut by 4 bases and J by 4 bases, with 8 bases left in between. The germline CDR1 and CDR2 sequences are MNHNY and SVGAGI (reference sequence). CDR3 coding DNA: TGTGCCAGCAGTTGGACAGAGTACGAGCAGTACTTC. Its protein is CASSWTEYEQYF.

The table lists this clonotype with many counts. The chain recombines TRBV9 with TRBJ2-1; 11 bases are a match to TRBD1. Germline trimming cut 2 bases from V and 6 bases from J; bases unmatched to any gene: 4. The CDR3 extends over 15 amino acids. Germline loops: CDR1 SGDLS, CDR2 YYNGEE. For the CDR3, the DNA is TGTGCCAGCAGCGTTGGGGGGACAGGGGGCAATGAGCAGTTCTTC. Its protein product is CASSVGGTGGNEQFF.

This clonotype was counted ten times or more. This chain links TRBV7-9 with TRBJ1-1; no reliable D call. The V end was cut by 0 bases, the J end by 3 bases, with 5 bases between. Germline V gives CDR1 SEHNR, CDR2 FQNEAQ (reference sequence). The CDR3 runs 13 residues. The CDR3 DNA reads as TGTGCCAGCAGCTTAGCGCCGCACACTGAAGCTTTCTTT. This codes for CASSLAPHTEAFF.

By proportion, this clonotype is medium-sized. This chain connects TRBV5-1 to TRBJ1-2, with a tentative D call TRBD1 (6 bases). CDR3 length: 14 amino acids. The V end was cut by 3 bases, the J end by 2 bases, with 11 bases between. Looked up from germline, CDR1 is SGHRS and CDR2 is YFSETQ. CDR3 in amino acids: CASSSGTPNYGYTF. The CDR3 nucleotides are TGCGCCAGCAGCTCGGGGACACCAAACTATGGCTACACCTTC.

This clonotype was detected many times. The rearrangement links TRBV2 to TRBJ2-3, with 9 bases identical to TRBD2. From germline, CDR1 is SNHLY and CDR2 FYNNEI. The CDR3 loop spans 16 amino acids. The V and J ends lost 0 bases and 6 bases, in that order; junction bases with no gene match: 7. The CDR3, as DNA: TGTGCCAGCAGTGAAGCTTTAGCGGGGGCAAGGGATACGCAGTATTTT. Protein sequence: CASSEALAGARDTQYF. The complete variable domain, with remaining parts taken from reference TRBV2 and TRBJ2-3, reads EPEVTQTPSHQVTQMGQEVILRCVPISNHLYFYWYRQILGQKVEFLVSFYNNEISEKSEIFDDQFSVERPDGSNFTLKIRSTKLEDSAMYFCASSEALAGARDTQYFGPGTRLTVL.

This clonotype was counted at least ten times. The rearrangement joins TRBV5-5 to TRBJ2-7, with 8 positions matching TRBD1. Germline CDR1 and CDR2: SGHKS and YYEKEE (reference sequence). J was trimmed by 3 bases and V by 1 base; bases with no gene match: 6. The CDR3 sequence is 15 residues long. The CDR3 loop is CASSLYRGFDYEQYF. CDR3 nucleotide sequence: TGTGCCAGCAGCTTGTACAGGGGGTTTGACTACGAGCAGTACTTC. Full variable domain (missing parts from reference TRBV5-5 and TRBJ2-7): DAGVTQSPTHLIKTRGQQVTLRCSPISGHKSVSWYQQVLGQGPQFIFQYYEKEERGRGNFPDRFSARQFPNYSSELNVNALLLGDSALYLCASSLYRGFDYEQYFGPGTRLTVT.

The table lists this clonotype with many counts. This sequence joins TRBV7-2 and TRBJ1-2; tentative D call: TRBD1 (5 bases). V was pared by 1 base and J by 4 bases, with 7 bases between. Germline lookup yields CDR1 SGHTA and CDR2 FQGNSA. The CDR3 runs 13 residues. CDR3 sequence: CASSLDGAYGYTF. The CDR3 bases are TGTGCCAGCAGCTTAGACGGGGCCTATGGCTACACCTTC.

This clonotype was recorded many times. The chain's CDR3 is CSARRGGDGNTIYF. The CDR3 DNA sequence: TGCAGTGCCCGCCGGGGAGGGGACGGAAACACCATATATTTT. The chain joins TRBV20-1 to TRBJ1-3, with a possible D match to TRBD1 (5 bases). Germline V CDR1 and CDR2: DFQATT, SNEGSKA (reference sequence). V lost 6 bases, J lost 4 bases, and 16 bases lay in between. The CDR3 is made up of 14 amino acids.

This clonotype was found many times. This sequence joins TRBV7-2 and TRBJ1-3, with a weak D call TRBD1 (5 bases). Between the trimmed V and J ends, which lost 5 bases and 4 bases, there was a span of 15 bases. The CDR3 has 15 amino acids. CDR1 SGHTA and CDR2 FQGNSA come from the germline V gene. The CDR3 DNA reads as TGTGCCAGCAGCCGGGACCCAACTACAGGAAACACCATATATTTT. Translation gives CASSRDPTTGNTIYF.

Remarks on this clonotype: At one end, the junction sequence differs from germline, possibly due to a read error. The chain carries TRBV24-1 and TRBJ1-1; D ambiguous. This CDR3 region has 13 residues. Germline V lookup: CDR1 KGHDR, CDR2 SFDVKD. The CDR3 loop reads CATIRAESSEAFF. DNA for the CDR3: TGTGCTACCATACGGGCGGAGTCCTCTGAAGCTTTCTTT.

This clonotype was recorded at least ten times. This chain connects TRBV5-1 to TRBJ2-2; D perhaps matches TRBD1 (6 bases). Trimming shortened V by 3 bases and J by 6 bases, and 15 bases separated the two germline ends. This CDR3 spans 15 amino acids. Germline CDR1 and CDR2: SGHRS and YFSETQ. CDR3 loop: CASSSGQIEAGELFF. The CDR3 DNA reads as TGCGCCAGCAGCTCCGGACAGATCGAGGCCGGGGAGCTGTTTTTT.

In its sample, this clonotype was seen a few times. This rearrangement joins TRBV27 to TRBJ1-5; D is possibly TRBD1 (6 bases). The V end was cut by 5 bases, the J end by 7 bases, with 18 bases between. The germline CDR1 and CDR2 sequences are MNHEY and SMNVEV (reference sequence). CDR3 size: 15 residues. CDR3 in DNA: TGTGCCAGCAGTAACACAGGGAACGGAGGACAGCCCCAGCATTTT. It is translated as CASSNTGNGGQPQHF.

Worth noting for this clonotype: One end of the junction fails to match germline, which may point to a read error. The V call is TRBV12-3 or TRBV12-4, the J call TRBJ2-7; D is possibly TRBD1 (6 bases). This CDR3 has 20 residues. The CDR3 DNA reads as TGTGCTAGCAGCACAACCGAAATTTTACAGGGTGGTTTTAGTATCTACGAGCAGTACTTC. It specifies CASSTTEILQGGFSIYEQYF.

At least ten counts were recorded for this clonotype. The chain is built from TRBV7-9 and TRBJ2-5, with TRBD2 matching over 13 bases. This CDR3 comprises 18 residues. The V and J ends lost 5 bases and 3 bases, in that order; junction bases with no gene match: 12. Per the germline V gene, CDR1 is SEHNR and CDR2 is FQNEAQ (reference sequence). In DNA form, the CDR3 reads TGTGCCAGCAGCCCACAACGTGGGACTAGCGGGGATAAAGAGACCCAGTACTTC. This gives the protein CASSPQRGTSGDKETQYF.

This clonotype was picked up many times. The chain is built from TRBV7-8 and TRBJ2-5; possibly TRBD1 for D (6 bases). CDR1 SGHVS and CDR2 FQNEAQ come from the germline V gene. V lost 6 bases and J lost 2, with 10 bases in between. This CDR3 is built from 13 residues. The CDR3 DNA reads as TGTGCCAGCAGACGGGACATTCAAGAGACCCAGTACTTC. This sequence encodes CASRRDIQETQYF. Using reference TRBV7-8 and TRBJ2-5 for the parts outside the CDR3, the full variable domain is GAGVSQSPRYKVAKRGQDVALRCDPISGHVSLFWYQQALGQGPEFLTYFQNEAQLDKSGLPSDRFFAERPEGSVSTLKIQRTQQEDSAVYLCASRRDIQETQYFGPGTRLLVL.

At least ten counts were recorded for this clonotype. CDR3 nucleotides: TGTGCCAGCAGCCAGGGCGCCGGGCAGATTGATCAGCCCCAGCATTTT. It specifies CASSQGAGQIDQPQHF. The gene calls are TRBV4-2 and TRBJ1-5; D uncertain. Germline V gives CDR1 LGHNA, CDR2 YNFKEQ. This CDR3 has 16 amino acids. Deletions cut 3 bases from V and 5 bases from J, with 17 bases between.

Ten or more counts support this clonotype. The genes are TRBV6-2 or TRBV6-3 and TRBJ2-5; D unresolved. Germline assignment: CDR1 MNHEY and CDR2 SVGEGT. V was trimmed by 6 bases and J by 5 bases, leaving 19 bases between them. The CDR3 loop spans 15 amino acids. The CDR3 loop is CASSRVDGSLETQYF. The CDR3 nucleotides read TGTGCCAGCAGCCGGGTGGATGGGTCTCTTGAGACCCAGTACTTC.

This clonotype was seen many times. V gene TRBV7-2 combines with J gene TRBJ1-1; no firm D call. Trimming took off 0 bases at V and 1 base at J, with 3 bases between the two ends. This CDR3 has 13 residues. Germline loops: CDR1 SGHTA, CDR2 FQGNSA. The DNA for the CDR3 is TGTGCCAGCAGCTTAGCGTGGAACACTGAAGCTTTCTTT. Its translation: CASSLAWNTEAFF.

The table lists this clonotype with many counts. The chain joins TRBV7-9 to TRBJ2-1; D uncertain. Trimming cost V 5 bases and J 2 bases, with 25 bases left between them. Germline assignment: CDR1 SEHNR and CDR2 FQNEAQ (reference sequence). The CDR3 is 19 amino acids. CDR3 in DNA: TGTGCCAGCAGCCCACTGGTTTTCCGGCCAACCGTAACCTACAATGAGCAGTTCTTC. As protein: CASSPLVFRPTVTYNEQFF.